This passage covers 14 T cell receptor beta chains from one sample sequenced in a study of molecular identifiers for immune sequencing clone quantification. TCRdb called the PCR reads again in MiXCR, with one record for every CDR3 protein. The profile shows hundreds of thousands of distinct CDR3 sequences, 15% to 20% of them singletons. Sequenced input: naive CD8+ T cells from blood, with Jurkat cell RNA spiked in. This sample's subset: FACS-sorted CD8+CD4-CCR7+CD45RA+ naive T cells. The receptors stem from a human donor in good health. Some libraries in this study had Jurkat cell RNA spiked in.

This clonotype appeared a single time. This may stem from a read error, because a much larger clone lies one nucleotide away. No conserved phenylalanine or tryptophan ends this CDR3, so it is likely a read error. The rearrangement joins TRBV9 to TRBJ2-1; TRBD2 aligns across 10 bases. Looked up from germline, CDR1 is SGDLS and CDR2 is YYNGEE. V was clipped by 1 base and J by 3 bases; unmatched bases: 7. The CDR3 runs 17 residues. In DNA, the CDR3 is TGTGCCAGCAGCGTATCGCCGGGACTAGCGAACTACAATGAGCAGTTCTCC. Protein: CASSVSPGLANYNEQFS.

This clonotype has at least ten counts. This chain connects TRBV2 to TRBJ2-3; 12 bases align to TRBD2. The length of the CDR3 is 19 residues. From germline, CDR1 is SNHLY and CDR2 FYNNEI. V gave up 1 base and J gave up 6 bases; unmatched junction bases: 14. CDR3 in DNA: TGTGCCAGCAGTGAAGATGGCCCGGGACTAGCGGGTCTCGGGGATACGCAGTATTTT. It codes for CASSEDGPGLAGLGDTQYF.

This clonotype was seen many times. This CDR3 is CASSLWAGLGEKLFF. The CDR3 nucleotides are TGTGCCAGCAGTTTATGGGCAGGGCTAGGTGAAAAACTGTTTTTT. The chain combines TRBV27 with TRBJ1-4, with D possibly matching TRBD1 (5 bases). Trimming took off 1 base at V and 7 bases at J, with 13 bases between the two ends. The CDR3 is 15 residues long. Looked up from germline, CDR1 is MNHEY and CDR2 is SMNVEV (reference sequence).

This clonotype was picked up many times. The chain carries TRBV21-1 and TRBJ1-1. TRBV21-1 corresponds to a pseudogene. The CDR3 consists of 13 residues. In nucleotides, the CDR3 is TGTGCCAGCAGCAAACCGCGGGCCACTGAAGCTTTCTTT. Residues: CASSKPRATEAFF.

In its sample, this clonotype was seen many times. The V call is TRBV20-1, the J call TRBJ2-7; D gene unclear. Germline V lookup: CDR1 DFQATT, CDR2 SNEGSKA (reference sequence). Between the trimmed V and J ends, which lost 6 bases and 1 base, there was a span of 13 bases. This CDR3 has 13 residues. CDR3 protein: CSAETDESYEQYF. As DNA, the CDR3 is TGCAGTGCAGAGACCGACGAATCCTACGAGCAGTACTTC.

This clonotype has at least ten counts. The V gene is TRBV29-1, the J gene TRBJ1-2; 9 positions agree with TRBD1. Germline V CDR1 and CDR2: SQVTM, ANQGSEA. The CDR3 is made up of 13 amino acids. V gave up 6 bases and J gave up 3 bases; unmatched junction bases: 5. CDR3 bases: TGCAGCGTCCGGACAGGGGAGGACTATGGCTACACCTTC. This sequence encodes CSVRTGEDYGYTF.

At least ten counts were recorded for this clonotype. This rearrangement joins TRBV14 to TRBJ1-2, with 8 positions matching TRBD1. The V gene end was trimmed by 3 bases and the J gene end by 7 bases; junction bases not matched to a gene: 10. CDR1 is SGHDN and CDR2 is FVKESK in the germline V gene. CDR3 size: 15 residues. CDR3 sequence (DNA): TGTGCCAGCAGCCATACGACAGGGGCGGTCCGTGGCTACACCTTC. It is translated as CASSHTTGAVRGYTF.

The chain recombines TRBV7-9 with TRBJ1-1, with a tentative D call TRBD1 (6 bases). This CDR3 comprises 14 residues. Germline values: CDR1 SEHNR, CDR2 FQNEAQ (reference sequence). The V end was cut by 4 bases, the J end by 8 bases, with 17 bases between. In DNA, the CDR3 is TGTGCCAGCAGCTCCCGGACAGTCTTGTTCGAAGCTTTCTTT. Amino acid sequence: CASSSRTVLFEAFF.

The chain is built from TRBV30 and TRBJ2-2; 8 positions match TRBD2. This CDR3 region has 13 residues. Germline CDR1 is GTSNPN and CDR2 is SVGIG (reference sequence). Trimming removed 6 bases from V and 9 bases from J; junction bases left unmatched: 9. The CDR3 region is CACRAGEARELFF. CDR3 coding DNA: TGTGCCTGTCGAGCGGGAGAAGCCAGGGAGCTGTTTTTT.

Points on this clonotype: A much larger clone is a single base away; this may be a read error. The chain joins TRBV19 to TRBJ2-6; 7 bases are shared with TRBD1. V lost 6 bases and J lost 0; bases outside the gene matches: 8. The CDR3 is 17 amino acids. Germline V gene data show CDR1 as LNHDA and CDR2 as SQIVND (reference sequence). The CDR3 bases are TGTGCCAGTAGCTGGGACAGCGTATTCTCTGGGGCCAACGTCCTGACTTTC. Protein sequence: CASSWDSVFSGANVLTF.

A note on this clonotype: A much larger clone differs by one base, so this may be a read error. The J gene is TRBJ2-7, the V gene TRBV28; 7 bases match TRBD1. Germline-derived CDR1 and CDR2 are MDHEN and SYDVKM. Trimming removed 6 bases from V and 9 bases from J; junction bases left unmatched: 5. The CDR3 covers 11 residues. In DNA, the CDR3 is TGTGCCAGCAGCCAGGGGGTCGTGCAGTACTTC. This sequence encodes CASSQGVVQYF.

This clonotype was picked up a small number of times. A clone one base away is much larger, so this may be a read error. V and J are TRBV6-1 and TRBJ1-4; a possible D gene is TRBD1 (6 bases). This CDR3 contains 15 residues. Germline V gene sequence: CDR1 MNHNS, CDR2 SASEGT. CDR3 in amino acids: CASSDWTAPNEKLVF. The DNA of the CDR3 is TGTGCCAGCAGTGATTGGACAGCGCCTAATGAAAAACTGGTTTTT.

This sequence joins TRBV7-9 and TRBJ2-2; 9 positions match TRBD2. J was trimmed by 6 bases and V by 3 bases; bases with no gene match: 14. The CDR3 contains 18 residues. CDR1 and CDR2 from the germline V gene are SEHNR and FQNEAQ (reference sequence). The chain's CDR3 is CASSFRLADIVRAGELFF. DNA of the CDR3: TGTGCCAGCAGCTTCCGACTAGCGGACATAGTTCGTGCCGGGGAGCTGTTTTTT.

Concerning this clonotype itself: A much larger clone lies a single base off, so this may be a read error. V is TRBV20-1 and J is TRBJ2-7; D may be TRBD1 (5 bases). Germline-derived CDR1 and CDR2 are DFQATT and SNEGSKA (reference sequence). This CDR3 is 14 amino acids long. The CDR3 nucleotides are TGCGGTGCTAGAGGAAGCAGGGCCCTCTACGAGCAGTACTTC. Translation: CGARGSRALYEQYF.